Listed below are T cell receptor beta chains from one sample, sequenced in a study of cytomegalovirus exposure and HLA in healthy donors. Only in-frame clones appear in the TCRdb table, and some are missing; sequencing was by immunoSEQ multiplex PCR. This sample has under 150,000 clones; roughly 77% occur once, and the top ten carry around 3%. Sequencing was done on a sample of PBMCs. The receptors stem from a female donor in good health and CMV-seronegative. Each CDR3 is given with its conserved first and last residue. Fields, in order: D gene, V gene, clone size, J gene, CDR3 DNA, CDR3 protein. D genes are given only for firm matches. Expanded clones get a size class; other rows say once, few or many, or leave the size out.

D: -
V: TRBV12-2
size: -
J: TRBJ2-5
DNA: TGTGCAAGTCGCTTAGGTCCCACTAGCTGGCAAGAGACCCAGTACTTC
CDR3: CASRLGPTSWQETQYF

D: -
V: TRBV29-1
size: -
J: TRBJ1-1
DNA: TGCAGCCCCTACAGGGATTTTAACACTGAAGCTTTCTTT
CDR3: CSPYRDFNTEAFF

D: -
V: TRBV5-4
size: -
J: TRBJ2-5
DNA: TGTGCCAGCAGCTGGCGGGTCAGGGAGACCCAGTACTTC
CDR3: CASSWRVRETQYF

D: TRBD1
V: TRBV5-4
size: -
J: TRBJ1-1
DNA: TGTGCCAGCAGCTATCGGACAGGGGGGAACACTGAAGCTTTCTTT
CDR3: CASSYRTGGNTEAFF

D: -
V: TRBV18
size: -
J: TRBJ1-5
DNA: TGTGCCAGCTCACCACCGAATCAGGGCGGCAATCAGCCCCAGCATTTT
CDR3: CASSPPNQGGNQPQHF

D: -
V: TRBV12-5
size: -
J: TRBJ1-1
DNA: TGTGCTAGTGGGGTTAGTACTGAAGCTTTCTTT
CDR3: CASGVSTEAFF

D: -
V: TRBV28
size: -
J: TRBJ1-4
DNA: TGTGCCAGCAGTTTTGCGGGATCTAATGAAAAACTGTTTTTT
CDR3: CASSFAGSNEKLFF

D: TRBD2
V: TRBV9
size: -
J: TRBJ2-1
DNA: TGTGCCAGCAGCTCCCGGGGACTAGCGGGAGGTGAGCAGTTCTTC
CDR3: CASSSRGLAGGEQFF

D: TRBD2
V: TRBV7-9
size: once
J: TRBJ2-3
DNA: TGTGCCAGCAGCCGCCGGGGGGGTAGCACAGATACGCAGTATTTT
CDR3: CASSRRGGSTDTQYF

D: -
V: TRBV11-2
size: -
J: TRBJ2-5
DNA: TGTGCCAGCAGCTTAGGGGGAGGGGGTGAGGTGGAGACCCAGTACTTC
CDR3: CASSLGGGGEVETQYF

D: -
V: TRBV4-3
size: -
J: TRBJ1-4
DNA: TGCGCCAGCAGCCAAGTGGGCAGGGCCGGTGAAAAACTGTTTTTT
CDR3: CASSQVGRAGEKLFF

D: -
V: TRBV9
size: -
J: TRBJ1-4
DNA: TGTGCCCTGATTCATTGGGGGGGAGGGGATAGAGAAAAACTGTTTTTT
CDR3: CALIHWGGGDREKLFF

D: -
V: TRBV4-1
size: once
J: TRBJ2-1
DNA: TGCGCCAGCAGCACCCGGGATGTTAACTACAATGAGCAGTTCTTC
CDR3: CASSTRDVNYNEQFF

D: -
V: TRBV19
size: -
J: TRBJ2-1
DNA: TGTGCCAGTAGCCGGTTCGGAACTAGCTACAATGAGCAGTTCTTC
CDR3: CASSRFGTSYNEQFF

D: TRBD1
V: TRBV5-4
size: -
J: TRBJ2-7
DNA: TGTGCCAGCAGTTCCGACAGGGACGGGTACGAGCAGTACTTC
CDR3: CASSSDRDGYEQYF

D: -
V: TRBV6-1
size: -
J: TRBJ1-1
DNA: TGTGCCAGCAGTGAAGATCTGGTGGAGACCACTGAAGCTTTCTTT
CDR3: CASSEDLVETTEAFF

D: TRBD1
V: TRBV27
size: once
J: TRBJ2-3
DNA: TGTGCCAGCAGTCCTACGGGACAGGGGGATACGCAGTATTTT
CDR3: CASSPTGQGDTQYF

D: TRBD2
V: TRBV5-1
size: -
J: TRBJ2-5
DNA: TGCGCCAGCAGCGCTAGCGGGAGTAAGACCCAGTACTTC
CDR3: CASSASGSKTQYF

D: TRBD1
V: TRBV7-8
size: -
J: TRBJ2-7
DNA: TGTGCCAGCAGCTTTAGGACAGGCGCGAGCGAGCAGTACTTC
CDR3: CASSFRTGASEQYF

D: TRBD1
V: TRBV4-1
size: -
J: TRBJ2-7
DNA: TGCGCCAGCAGCCCCCTAAGGGCGGGACAGGGATACGAGCAGTACTTC
CDR3: CASSPLRAGQGYEQYF

D: TRBD1
V: TRBV7-9
size: once
J: TRBJ2-1
DNA: TGTGCCAGCAGTTTACAGGGGGCCCTGAGGAATGAGCAGTTCTTC
CDR3: CASSLQGALRNEQFF

D: TRBD1
V: TRBV25-1
size: few
J: TRBJ1-6
DNA: TGTGCCAGCCGGAAGACAGGGGCCCATTCACCCCTCCACTTT
CDR3: CASRKTGAHSPLHF

D: -
V: TRBV5-5
size: -
J: TRBJ1-6
DNA: TGTGCCAGCAGCTCTAGCCTGACGCTAGATAATTCACCCCTCCACTTT
CDR3: CASSSSLTLDNSPLHF

D: TRBD2
V: TRBV10-3
size: -
J: TRBJ2-5
DNA: TGTGCCATCAACACCGAGCGGGGGGATACCCGCGAGACCCAGTACTTC
CDR3: CAINTERGDTRETQYF

D: -
V: TRBV5-6
size: -
J: TRBJ2-7
DNA: TGTGCCAGCAGCTTTTCGACCAGGGGATACGAGCAGTACTTC
CDR3: CASSFSTRGYEQYF

D: TRBD2
V: TRBV12-5
size: -
J: TRBJ2-2
DNA: TGTGCTAGTGGTTTTTTCACTAGCGGGAGGGTAGCAGGGGAGCTGTTTTTT
CDR3: CASGFFTSGRVAGELFF

D: -
V: TRBV12-5
size: -
J: TRBJ2-7
DNA: TGTGCTAGTGGTTTGGTACGGGCGGGCGAGCAGTACTTC
CDR3: CASGLVRAGEQYF

D: -
V: TRBV11-2
size: -
J: TRBJ2-1
DNA: TGTGCCAGCACCGCCTACAGGGGAGGCTACAATGAGCAGTTCTTC
CDR3: CASTAYRGGYNEQFF

D: TRBD2
V: TRBV7-9
size: once
J: TRBJ2-7
DNA: TGTGCCAGCAGCTACCCGGCTAGCGGGAGGGCCTACGAGCAGTACTTC
CDR3: CASSYPASGRAYEQYF

D: TRBD2
V: TRBV10-3
size: -
J: TRBJ2-5
DNA: TGTGCCTCCGGGACTAGCGGGAGGGCCCAAGAGACCCAGTACTTC
CDR3: CASGTSGRAQETQYF

D: -
V: TRBV19
size: few
J: TRBJ1-6
DNA: TGTGCCAGTAGTATAGGAGGGAGTCGAGCACCCCTCCACTTT
CDR3: CASSIGGSRAPLHF

D: -
V: TRBV7-8
size: -
J: TRBJ1-1
DNA: TGTGCCAGCAGCCCCCTAACGGGTGAAGCTTTCTTT
CDR3: CASSPLTGEAFF

D: -
V: TRBV7-8
size: -
J: TRBJ2-7
DNA: TGTGCCAGCAGCCGCTGGACAAGCTCCTACGAGCAGTACTTC
CDR3: CASSRWTSSYEQYF